This T cell receptor (beta chain) emerged from a study of OX40 agonist ivuxolimab in advanced cancers. About the research overall: Of mixed ages from roughly 23 to 85 and averaging 60 years, the group was roughly 85% male.

Assay: immunoSEQ multiplex PCR; the TCRdb copy retains only in-frame clones and omits some. This table holds approximately 66,000 clones, more than 80% found once. Study-level findings and limits: Both blood CD4+ and CD8+ T cells showed clonal growth by week 6 at 0.1 to 3.0 mg/kg. Average numbers of expanded clones were greater in CD8+ T cells than in CD4+. The work left the antigen specificity of expanded peripheral T cells undetermined.

The V gene's germline CDR1 is LGHNA and CDR2 YSLEER. V lost 1 base and J 2 bases, leaving 6 bases between the germline ends. The CDR3 spans 13 residues. Regarding this clone: No antigen is known for it.

The sample in question was CD4+ or CD8+ T cells sorted from blood, obtained in a trial of the OX40 agonist ivuxolimab. This clonotype originated in an adult with an advanced solid tumor such as melanoma, head and neck, liver or kidney cancer. The chain couples TRBV4-3 to TRBJ2-7; D uncertain. CDR3: CASSQGVTYEQYF. In DNA, the CDR3 is TGCGCCAGCAGCCAAGGGGTTACCTACGAGCAGTACTTC.